These T cell receptor beta chains were read from a single sample in a study of cytomegalovirus exposure and HLA in healthy donors. Assay used: immunoSEQ multiplex PCR; TCRdb lists only in-frame clones, some missing. The sample carries 130,000 or so clones, 75% to 80% recorded once. The source material was PBMCs. Receptors originate from a woman in her fifties or sixties in good health and CMV-seronegative. Each CDR3 is given without its conserved first and last residue. D genes are given only for firm matches.

J gene: TRBJ2-7
V gene: TRBV11-3
D gene: TRBD1
CDR3 protein: ASSAQTGGSYEQY

J gene: TRBJ1-4
V gene: TRBV11-3
D gene: TRBD1
CDR3 protein: ASTLRYSSGTGVTNEKLF

J gene: TRBJ2-1
V gene: TRBV29-1
D gene: TRBD2
CDR3 protein: SVEGLGYNEQF

J gene: TRBJ2-7
V gene: TRBV27
D gene: TRBD2
CDR3 protein: ASGRVGGSSYEQY

J gene: TRBJ2-3
V gene: TRBV4-1
D gene: TRBD2
CDR3 protein: ASSRLAGEDTQY

J gene: TRBJ2-3
V gene: TRBV5-1
D gene: .
CDR3 protein: ASSLDGGPRTDTQY

J gene: TRBJ1-2
V gene: TRBV6-1
D gene: .
CDR3 protein: ASSETPLRPYGYT

J gene: TRBJ2-5
V gene: TRBV9
D gene: TRBD1
CDR3 protein: ASSDGTELQETQY

J gene: TRBJ1-2
V gene: TRBV27
D gene: TRBD1
CDR3 protein: ASSLDGQDHYGYT

J gene: TRBJ2-4
V gene: TRBV7-3
D gene: TRBD2
CDR3 protein: ASSLAPSGGGLNIQY

J gene: TRBJ2-1
V gene: TRBV2
D gene: TRBD2
CDR3 protein: ASSLRLLAGEF

J gene: TRBJ2-7
V gene: TRBV6-5
D gene: .
CDR3 protein: ATGLPYEQY

J gene: TRBJ2-5
V gene: TRBV9
D gene: TRBD2
CDR3 protein: ASSKSGLAGGGGQETQY

J gene: TRBJ1-2
V gene: TRBV7-9
D gene: .
CDR3 protein: SSSLETAGYT

J gene: TRBJ2-2
V gene: TRBV2
D gene: TRBD1
CDR3 protein: ASRGDRVDTGELF

J gene: TRBJ2-7
V gene: TRBV20-1
D gene: .
CDR3 protein: SAAQRSKQY

J gene: TRBJ2-7
V gene: TRBV11-3
D gene: .
CDR3 protein: ASSLRLGTTDEQY

J gene: TRBJ2-3
V gene: TRBV19
D gene: TRBD2
CDR3 protein: ASKSGSPPDTQY

J gene: TRBJ1-2
V gene: TRBV5-6
D gene: .
CDR3 protein: ASSFTNRANYGYT

J gene: TRBJ2-2
V gene: TRBV2
D gene: .
CDR3 protein: ASSEVAPRNTGELF

J gene: TRBJ2-7
V gene: TRBV4-1
D gene: .
CDR3 protein: ASSQAPLEQY

J gene: TRBJ1-4
V gene: TRBV28
D gene: .
CDR3 protein: ASYSGNEKLF

J gene: TRBJ1-1
V gene: TRBV7-9
D gene: .
CDR3 protein: ASSSRRGVNTEAF

J gene: TRBJ2-1
V gene: TRBV18
D gene: TRBD2
CDR3 protein: ASSPLTSGDRNEQF

J gene: TRBJ2-5
V gene: TRBV7-7
D gene: TRBD2
CDR3 protein: ASSQSTSRQETQY

J gene: TRBJ2-7
V gene: TRBV6-5
D gene: TRBD2
CDR3 protein: ASRPRLAGSYEQY

J gene: TRBJ2-5
V gene: TRBV19
D gene: .
CDR3 protein: ASSIDYPPGTQY

J gene: TRBJ1-1
V gene: TRBV2
D gene: .
CDR3 protein: ASSGQLGNTEAF

J gene: TRBJ2-7
V gene: TRBV28
D gene: TRBD2
CDR3 protein: ASMGGLLHYEQY

J gene: TRBJ1-1
V gene: TRBV10-1
D gene: .
CDR3 protein: ASSSGQDRLEAF

J gene: TRBJ1-6
V gene: TRBV28
D gene: .
CDR3 protein: ASSFSTANSPLH

J gene: TRBJ2-7
V gene: TRBV21-1
D gene: .
CDR3 protein: ASSNGGRTRSYEQY

J gene: TRBJ2-7
V gene: TRBV18
D gene: TRBD2
CDR3 protein: ASSPWASGSSEQY

J gene: TRBJ2-5
V gene: TRBV5-1
D gene: .
CDR3 protein: ASSQRGGQETQY

J gene: TRBJ1-1
V gene: TRBV28
D gene: .
CDR3 protein: ASSLEGPEAF

J gene: TRBJ2-1
V gene: TRBV11-3
D gene: .
CDR3 protein: ASSPRRVDNEQF

J gene: TRBJ2-1
V gene: TRBV7-3
D gene: .
CDR3 protein: ASSLMRDNEQF